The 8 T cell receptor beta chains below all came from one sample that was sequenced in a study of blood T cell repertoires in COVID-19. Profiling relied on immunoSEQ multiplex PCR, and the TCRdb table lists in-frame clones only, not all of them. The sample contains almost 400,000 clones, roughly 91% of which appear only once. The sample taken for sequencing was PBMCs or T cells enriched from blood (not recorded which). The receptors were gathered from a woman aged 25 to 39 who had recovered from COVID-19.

The CDR3 sequence: CASSFSNTDTQYF. For the CDR3, the DNA is TGTGCCAGCAGCTTTTCCAACACAGATACGCAGTATTTT. The chain couples TRBV7-3 to TRBJ2-3, with no clear D. Per germline, CDR1 SGHTA and CDR2 FQGTGA. Trimming shortened V by 3 bases and J by 2 bases, and 6 bases separated the two germline ends. This CDR3 is 13 amino acids long.

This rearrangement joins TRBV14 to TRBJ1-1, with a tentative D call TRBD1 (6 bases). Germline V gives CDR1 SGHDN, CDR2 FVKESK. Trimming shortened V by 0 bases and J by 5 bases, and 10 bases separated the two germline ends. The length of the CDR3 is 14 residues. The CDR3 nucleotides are TGTGCCAGCAGCCAAGATCCAGGGGTGACTGAAGCTTTCTTT. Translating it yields CASSQDPGVTEAFF.

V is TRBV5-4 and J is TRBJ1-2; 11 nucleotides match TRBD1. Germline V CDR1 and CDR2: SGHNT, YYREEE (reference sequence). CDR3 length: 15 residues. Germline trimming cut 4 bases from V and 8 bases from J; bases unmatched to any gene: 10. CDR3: CASSPGQGAGSGYTF. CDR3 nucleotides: TGTGCCAGCAGCCCAGGACAGGGGGCTGGATCAGGCTACACCTTC.

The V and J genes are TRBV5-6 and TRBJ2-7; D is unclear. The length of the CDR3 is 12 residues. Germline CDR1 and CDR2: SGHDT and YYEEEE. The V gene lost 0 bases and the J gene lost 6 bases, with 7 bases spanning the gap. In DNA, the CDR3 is TGTGCCAGCAGCTTGGGCGGTCTCGAGCAGTACTTC. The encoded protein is CASSLGGLEQYF.

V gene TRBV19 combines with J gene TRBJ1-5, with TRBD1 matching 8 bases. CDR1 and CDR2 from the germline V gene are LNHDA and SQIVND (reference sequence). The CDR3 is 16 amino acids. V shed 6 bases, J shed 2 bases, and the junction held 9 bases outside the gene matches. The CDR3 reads CASSAAPQGGNQPQHF. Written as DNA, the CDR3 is TGTGCCAGTAGCGCGGCCCCACAGGGGGGCAATCAGCCCCAGCATTTT.

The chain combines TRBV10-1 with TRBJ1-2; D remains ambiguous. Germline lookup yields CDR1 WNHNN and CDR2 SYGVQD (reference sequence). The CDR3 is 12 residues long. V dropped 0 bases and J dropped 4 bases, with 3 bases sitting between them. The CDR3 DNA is TGCGCCAGCAGTGAGTCCAGCTATGGCTACACCTTC. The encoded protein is CASSESSYGYTF.

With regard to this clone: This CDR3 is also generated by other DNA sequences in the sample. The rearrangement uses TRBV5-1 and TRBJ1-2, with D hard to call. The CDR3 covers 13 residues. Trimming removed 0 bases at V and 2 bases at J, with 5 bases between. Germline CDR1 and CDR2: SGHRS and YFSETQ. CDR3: CASSLGANYGYTF. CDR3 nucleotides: TGCGCCAGCAGCTTGGGGGCAAACTATGGCTACACCTTC.

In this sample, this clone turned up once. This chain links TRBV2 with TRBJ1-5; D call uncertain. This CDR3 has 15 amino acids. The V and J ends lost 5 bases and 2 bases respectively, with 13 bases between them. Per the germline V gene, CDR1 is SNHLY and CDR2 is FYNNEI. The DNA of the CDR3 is TGTGCCAGCAGTCCCTCGGGGTTGGGCAATCAGCCCCAGCATTTT. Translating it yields CASSPSGLGNQPQHF.